A selection of T cell receptor beta chains follows, all from one sample in a study of monozygotic twins with cystic fibrosis. Clones were read by immunoSEQ multiplex PCR, and TCRdb kept only the in-frame ones, dropping some. The profile shows tens of thousands of clones, around nine tenths of them singletons. Sequencing used blood. All receptors derive from a woman in her twenties or thirties with cystic fibrosis. The CDR3 runs from the conserved cysteine through the conserved F or W. Each record gives: V gene, J gene, D gene, CDR3 DNA, CDR3 protein. A D gene is named only where the DNA matches it firmly.

V gene: TRBV7-8
J gene: TRBJ1-5
D gene: -
CDR3 DNA: TGTGCCAGCAGCCTTCAGGGAGGCAATCAGCCCCAGCATTTT
CDR3 protein: CASSLQGGNQPQHF

V gene: TRBV11-2
J gene: TRBJ2-3
D gene: TRBD2
CDR3 DNA: TGTGCCAGCAGCGAGGGACCGGGACTAGGGGATACGCAGTATTTT
CDR3 protein: CASSEGPGLGDTQYF

V gene: TRBV11-2
J gene: TRBJ1-2
D gene: -
CDR3 DNA: TGTGCCAGCAGCTTAGGAGGCTATGGCTACACCTTC
CDR3 protein: CASSLGGYGYTF

V gene: TRBV4-1
J gene: TRBJ1-2
D gene: -
CDR3 DNA: TGCGCCAGCAGCCAAGCACAGTTCAGCTATGGCTACACCTTC
CDR3 protein: CASSQAQFSYGYTF

V gene: TRBV5-6
J gene: TRBJ2-7
D gene: -
CDR3 DNA: TGTGCCAGCAGCCCGGGGGTGGGAGCGTCCTACGAGCAGTACTTC
CDR3 protein: CASSPGVGASYEQYF

V gene: TRBV19
J gene: TRBJ1-1
D gene: TRBD1
CDR3 DNA: TGTGCCAGTAGTACCGACGGACAGGGGGGTTGGGACACTGAAGCTTTCTTT
CDR3 protein: CASSTDGQGGWDTEAFF

V gene: TRBV11-2
J gene: TRBJ2-3
D gene: TRBD1
CDR3 DNA: TGTGCCAGCAGCTTCAAAAAAATGGGACAGGGCCCAGATACGCAGTATTTT
CDR3 protein: CASSFKKMGQGPDTQYF

V gene: TRBV19
J gene: TRBJ1-1
D gene: -
CDR3 DNA: TGTGCCAGTAGTGTCCACAGTAACACTGAAGCTTTCTTT
CDR3 protein: CASSVHSNTEAFF

V gene: TRBV9
J gene: TRBJ1-2
D gene: -
CDR3 DNA: TGTGCCAGCAGCGCCCTCGGTGTCATGGTGGATGGCTACACCTTC
CDR3 protein: CASSALGVMVDGYTF

V gene: TRBV25-1
J gene: TRBJ1-3
D gene: -
CDR3 DNA: TGTGCCAGCAGTGAATCATTGGCCGGGACAAGGGGAAACACCATATATTTT
CDR3 protein: CASSESLAGTRGNTIYF

V gene: TRBV6-4
J gene: TRBJ2-2
D gene: -
CDR3 DNA: TGTGCCAGCAGTGAAGCGGACACCGGGGAGCTGTTTTTT
CDR3 protein: CASSEADTGELFF

V gene: TRBV9
J gene: TRBJ2-5
D gene: -
CDR3 DNA: TGTGCCAGCAGCGTGCAAACAGGGAGGGGAGAGACCCAGTACTTC
CDR3 protein: CASSVQTGRGETQYF

V gene: TRBV29-1
J gene: TRBJ2-1
D gene: -
CDR3 DNA: TGCAGCGTTCCTGACGTGGATGAGCAGTTCTTC
CDR3 protein: CSVPDVDEQFF

V gene: TRBV19
J gene: TRBJ2-5
D gene: -
CDR3 DNA: TGTGCCAGTAGTTCGGACAGCGGGGAGACCCAGTACTTC
CDR3 protein: CASSSDSGETQYF

V gene: TRBV19
J gene: TRBJ2-7
D gene: TRBD1
CDR3 DNA: TGTGCCAGTAGTATGGCGGGACAGGGCCACTACGAGCAGTACTTC
CDR3 protein: CASSMAGQGHYEQYF